This T cell receptor beta chain was retrieved from a study of beta chain features in type 1 diabetes. TCRB transcripts that were expressed got sequenced, as all of the isolated RNA had been reverse transcribed. TCRdb keeps only in-frame clones here, not all; method: immunoSEQ multiplex PCR. The top ten hold around 0.1% of the sample, which has under 800,000 clones, about a sixth seen once. About this clone itself: The target antigen is unknown.

Study results and caveats: Any HLA type influence on TCRB rearrangement was left unresolved here. Among type 1 diabetes patients, VDJ junctions had fewer insertions and more deletions. Researchers reported that naive, central memory and Treg TCRB repertoires appeared more similar in patients than in healthy donors.

Sequencing input: naive CD4+ T cells from blood. The clonotype was recovered from a young man in good health.

The CDR3 reads CASSPRGEDYGYTF. CDR3 nucleotide sequence: TGTGCCAGCTCACCGAGGGGGGAGGACTATGGCTACACCTTC. V usage is TRBV18 and J usage is TRBJ1-2, with D possibly being TRBD1 (6 bases). This CDR3 has 14 residues. Trimming removed 3 bases at V and 3 bases at J, with 11 bases between. Germline lookup yields CDR1 KGHSH and CDR2 LQKENI. Full variable domain (outside the CDR3, taken from reference TRBV18 and TRBJ1-2): NAGVMQNPRHLVRRRGQEARLRCSPMKGHSHVYWYRQLPEEGLKFMVYLQKENIIDESGMPKERFSAEFPKEGPSILRIQQVVRGDSAAYFCASSPRGEDYGYTFGSGTRLTVV.